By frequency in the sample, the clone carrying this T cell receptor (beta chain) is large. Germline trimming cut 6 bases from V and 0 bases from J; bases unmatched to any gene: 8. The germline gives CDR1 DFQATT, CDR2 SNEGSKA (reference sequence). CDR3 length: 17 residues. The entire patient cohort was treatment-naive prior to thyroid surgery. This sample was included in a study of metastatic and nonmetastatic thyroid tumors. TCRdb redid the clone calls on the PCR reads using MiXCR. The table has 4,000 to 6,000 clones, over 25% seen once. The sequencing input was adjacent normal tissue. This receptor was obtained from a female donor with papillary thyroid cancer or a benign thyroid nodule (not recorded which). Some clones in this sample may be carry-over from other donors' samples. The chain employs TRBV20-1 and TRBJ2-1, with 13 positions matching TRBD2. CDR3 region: CSARTSGGTNSYNEQFF. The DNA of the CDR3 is TGCAGTGCCCGGACTAGCGGGGGAACAAACTCCTACAATGAGCAGTTCTTC.